Detailed here is one TCR beta chain. The antigen remains unidentified. Produced via immunoSEQ multiplex PCR; TCRdb's table is partial and in-frame only. The table includes hundreds of thousands of clones, approximately 90% detected once. Treatment described: roughly 18 received Ad26.COV2.S at low or high dose, single or two shots; 5 received placebo; per-sample allocation not given. Sampling was done on day 63 after the first vaccine or placebo injection. At a Boston site, the person donating was an adult of 18-55 years. The sample originates from a study of Ad26.COV2.S vaccination and SARS-CoV-2 variants. Study details: Intramuscular Ad26.COV2.S at 5x10^10 or 1x10^11 viral particles.

Whole-study results and caveats: Individuals receiving vaccine had higher spike-specific TCR breadth than placebo recipients did. Using TCR breadth and depth analyses may have led to underestimated total T cell responses.

The V segment lost 5 bases and the J segment 6 bases; nucleotides outside the gene matches: 8. CDR1 and CDR2 (germline): MDHEN, SYDVKM. This CDR3 contains 16 residues. The chain couples TRBV28 to TRBJ2-2, with 11 positions matching TRBD2. The receptor was isolated from a person aged 18-65 years who received the Ad26.COV2.S COVID-19 vaccine or a placebo. The sample was peripheral blood, taken in a trial of Ad26.COV2.S vaccine versus placebo. The CDR3 DNA reads TGTGCCAGCAGTCCCCTTAGCGGGGGGGCGGCCGGGGAGCTGTTTTTT. Amino acids: CASSPLSGGAAGELFF.